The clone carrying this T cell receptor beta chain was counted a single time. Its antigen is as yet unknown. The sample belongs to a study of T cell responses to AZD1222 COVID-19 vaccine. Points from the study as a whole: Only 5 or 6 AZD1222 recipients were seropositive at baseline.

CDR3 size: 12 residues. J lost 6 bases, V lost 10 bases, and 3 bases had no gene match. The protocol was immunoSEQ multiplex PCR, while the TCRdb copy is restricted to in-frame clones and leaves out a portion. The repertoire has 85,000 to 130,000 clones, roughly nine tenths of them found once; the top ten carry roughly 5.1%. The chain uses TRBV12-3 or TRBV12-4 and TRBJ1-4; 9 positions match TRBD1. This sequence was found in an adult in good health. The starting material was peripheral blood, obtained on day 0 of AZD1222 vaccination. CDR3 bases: TGTGCCACCGGGGACAGGGATGAAAAACTGTTTTTT. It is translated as CATGDRDEKLFF.